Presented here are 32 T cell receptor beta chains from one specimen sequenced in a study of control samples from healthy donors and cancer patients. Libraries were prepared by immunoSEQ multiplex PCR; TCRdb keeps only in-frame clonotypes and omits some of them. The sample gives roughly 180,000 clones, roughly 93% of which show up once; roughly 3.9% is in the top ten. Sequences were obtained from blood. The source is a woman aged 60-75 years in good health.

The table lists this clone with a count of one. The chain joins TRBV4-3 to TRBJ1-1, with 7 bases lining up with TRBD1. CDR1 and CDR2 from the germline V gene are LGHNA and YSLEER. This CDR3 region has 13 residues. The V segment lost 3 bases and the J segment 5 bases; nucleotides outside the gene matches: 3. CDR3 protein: CASSQRGRTEAFF. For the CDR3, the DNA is TGCGCCAGCAGCCAGAGGGGGCGGACTGAAGCTTTCTTT.

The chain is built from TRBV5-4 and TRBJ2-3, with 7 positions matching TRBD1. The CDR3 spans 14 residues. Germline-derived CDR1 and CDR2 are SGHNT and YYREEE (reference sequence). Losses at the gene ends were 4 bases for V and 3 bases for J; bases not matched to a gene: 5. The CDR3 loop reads CASSIKTGTDTQYF. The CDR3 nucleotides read TGTGCCAGCAGCATAAAGACAGGGACAGATACGCAGTATTTT.

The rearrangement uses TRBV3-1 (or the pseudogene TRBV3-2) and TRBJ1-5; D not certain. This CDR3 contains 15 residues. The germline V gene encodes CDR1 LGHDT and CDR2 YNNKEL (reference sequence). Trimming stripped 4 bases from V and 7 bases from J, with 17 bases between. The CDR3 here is CASSPDAAEFQPQHF. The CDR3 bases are TGTGCCAGCAGCCCGGATGCGGCGGAATTCCAGCCCCAGCATTTT.

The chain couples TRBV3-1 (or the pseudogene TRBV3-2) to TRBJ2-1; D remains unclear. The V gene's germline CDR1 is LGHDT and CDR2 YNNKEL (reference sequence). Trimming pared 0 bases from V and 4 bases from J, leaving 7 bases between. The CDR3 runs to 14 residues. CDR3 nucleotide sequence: TGTGCCAGCAGCCAAGAGGGTGGTTACAATGAGCAGTTCTTC. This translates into CASSQEGGYNEQFF.

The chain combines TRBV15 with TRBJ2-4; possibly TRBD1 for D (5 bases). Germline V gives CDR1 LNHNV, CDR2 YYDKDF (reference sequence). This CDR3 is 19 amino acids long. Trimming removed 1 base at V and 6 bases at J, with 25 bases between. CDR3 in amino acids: CATSRASPATAIQRNIQYF. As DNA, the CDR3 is TGTGCCACCAGCAGAGCCTCCCCCGCGACAGCCATCCAACGAAACATTCAGTACTTC.

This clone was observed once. The CDR3 loop is CAIRGDSSNEKLFF. CDR3 in DNA: TGTGCCATCAGAGGGGACAGTTCTAATGAAAAACTGTTTTTT. The chain links TRBV10-3 to TRBJ1-4; 7 bases line up with TRBD1. The J segment lost 3 bases and the V segment lost 6 bases, leaving 4 bases of the junction unmatched. The CDR3 covers 14 residues. Germline assignment: CDR1 ENHRY and CDR2 SYGVKD.

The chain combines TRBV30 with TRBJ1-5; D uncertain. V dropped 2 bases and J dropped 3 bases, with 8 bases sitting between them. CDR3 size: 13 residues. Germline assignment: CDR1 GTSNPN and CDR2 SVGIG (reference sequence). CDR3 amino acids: CAWSKDNNQPQHF. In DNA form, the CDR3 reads TGTGCCTGGAGTAAGGATAACAATCAGCCCCAGCATTTT.

The CDR3 region is CASSGTSGGSTDTQYF. CDR3 in DNA: TGCGCCAGCAGCGGAACTAGCGGGGGAAGCACAGATACGCAGTATTTT. This chain uses TRBV5-1 with TRBJ2-3; 11 bases map to TRBD2. The V gene's germline CDR1 is SGHRS and CDR2 YFSETQ. V was clipped by 4 bases and J by 0 bases; unmatched bases: 4. The CDR3 has 16 amino acids.

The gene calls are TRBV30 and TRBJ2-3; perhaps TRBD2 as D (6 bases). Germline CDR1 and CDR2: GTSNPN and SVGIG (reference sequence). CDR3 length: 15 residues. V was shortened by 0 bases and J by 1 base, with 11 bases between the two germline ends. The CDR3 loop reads CAWSVRASGTDTQYF. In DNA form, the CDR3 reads TGTGCCTGGAGTGTACGGGCTAGCGGCACAGATACGCAGTATTTT.

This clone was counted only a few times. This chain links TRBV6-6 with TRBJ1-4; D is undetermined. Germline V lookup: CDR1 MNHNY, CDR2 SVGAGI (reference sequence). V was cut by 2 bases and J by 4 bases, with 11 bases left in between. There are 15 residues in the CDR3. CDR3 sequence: CASSYPGDLNEKLFF. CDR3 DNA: TGTGCCAGCAGTTACCCTGGAGATCTTAATGAAAAACTGTTTTTT.

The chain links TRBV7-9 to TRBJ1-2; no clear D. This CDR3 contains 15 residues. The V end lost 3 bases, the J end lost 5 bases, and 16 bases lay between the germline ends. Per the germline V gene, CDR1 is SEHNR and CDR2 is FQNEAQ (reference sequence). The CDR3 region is CASSFFRPRGYGYTF. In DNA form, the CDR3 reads TGTGCCAGCAGCTTTTTCCGGCCCCGAGGATATGGCTACACCTTC.

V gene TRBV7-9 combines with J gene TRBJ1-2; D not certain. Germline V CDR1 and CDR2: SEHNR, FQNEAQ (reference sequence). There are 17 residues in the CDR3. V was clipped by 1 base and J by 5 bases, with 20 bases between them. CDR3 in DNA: TGTGCCAGCAGCTTAGGGTCATTTAGCCGGGCATTTTATGGCTACACCTTC. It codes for CASSLGSFSRAFYGYTF.

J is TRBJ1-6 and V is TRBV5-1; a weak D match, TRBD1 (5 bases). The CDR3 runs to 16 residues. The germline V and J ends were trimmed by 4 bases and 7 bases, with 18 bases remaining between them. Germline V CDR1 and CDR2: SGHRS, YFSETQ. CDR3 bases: TGCGCCAGCAGCCCTTCGGGGTCTGGGGGGAATTCACCCCTCCACTTT. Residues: CASSPSGSGGNSPLHF.

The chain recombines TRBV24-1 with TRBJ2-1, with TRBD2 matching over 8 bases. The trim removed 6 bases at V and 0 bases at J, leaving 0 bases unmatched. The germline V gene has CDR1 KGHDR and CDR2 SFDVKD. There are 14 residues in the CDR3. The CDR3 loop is CATSRGGSYNEQFF. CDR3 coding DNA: TGTGCCACCAGTCGGGGGGGCTCCTACAATGAGCAGTTCTTC.

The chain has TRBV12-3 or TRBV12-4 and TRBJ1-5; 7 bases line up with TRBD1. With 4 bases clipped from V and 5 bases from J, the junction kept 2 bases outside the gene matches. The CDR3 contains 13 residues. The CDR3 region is CASSWQGDQPQHF. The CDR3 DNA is TGTGCCAGCAGTTGGCAGGGGGATCAGCCCCAGCATTTT.

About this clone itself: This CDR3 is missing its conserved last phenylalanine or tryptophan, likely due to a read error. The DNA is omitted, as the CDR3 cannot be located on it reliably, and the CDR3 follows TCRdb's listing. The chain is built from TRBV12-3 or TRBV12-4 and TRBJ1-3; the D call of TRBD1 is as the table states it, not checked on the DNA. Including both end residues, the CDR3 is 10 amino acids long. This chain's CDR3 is CASSLSGQSL.

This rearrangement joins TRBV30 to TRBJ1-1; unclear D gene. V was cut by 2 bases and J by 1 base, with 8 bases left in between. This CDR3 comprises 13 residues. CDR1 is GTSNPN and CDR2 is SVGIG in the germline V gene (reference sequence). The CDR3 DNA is TGTGCCTGGAGTACGGTCGGGAACACTGAAGCTTTCTTT. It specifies CAWSTVGNTEAFF.

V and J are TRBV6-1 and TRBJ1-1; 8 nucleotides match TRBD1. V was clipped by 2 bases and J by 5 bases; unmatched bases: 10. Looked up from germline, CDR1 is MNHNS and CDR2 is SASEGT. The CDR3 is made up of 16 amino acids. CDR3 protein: CASSEPSTGGGTEAFF. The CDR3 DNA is TGTGCCAGCAGTGAACCGTCCACAGGGGGAGGGACTGAAGCTTTCTTT.

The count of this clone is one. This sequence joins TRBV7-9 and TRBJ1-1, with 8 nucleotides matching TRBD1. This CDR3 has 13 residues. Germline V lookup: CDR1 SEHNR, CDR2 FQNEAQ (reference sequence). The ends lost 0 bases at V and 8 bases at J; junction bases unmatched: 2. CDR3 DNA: TGTGCCAGCAGCTTAGCTCAGGGGGCCGAAGCTTTCTTT. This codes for CASSLAQGAEAFF.

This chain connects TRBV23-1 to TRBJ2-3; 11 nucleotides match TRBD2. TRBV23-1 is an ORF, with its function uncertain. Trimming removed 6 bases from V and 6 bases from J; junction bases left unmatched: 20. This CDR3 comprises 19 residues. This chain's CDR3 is CASSHGPSGGSPLYDTQYF. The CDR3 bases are TGCGCCAGCAGCCATGGGCCTAGCGGGGGGTCTCCCCTTTACGATACGCAGTATTTT.

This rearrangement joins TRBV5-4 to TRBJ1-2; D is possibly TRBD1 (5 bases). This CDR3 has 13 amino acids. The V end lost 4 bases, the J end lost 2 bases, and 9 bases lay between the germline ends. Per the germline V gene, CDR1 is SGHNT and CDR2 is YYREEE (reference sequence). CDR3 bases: TGTGCCAGCAGCCGAGGACACAACTATGGCTACACCTTC. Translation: CASSRGHNYGYTF.

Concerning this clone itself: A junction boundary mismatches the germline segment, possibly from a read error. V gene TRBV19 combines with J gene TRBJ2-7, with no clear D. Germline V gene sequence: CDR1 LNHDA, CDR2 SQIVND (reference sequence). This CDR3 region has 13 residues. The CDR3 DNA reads TGTGCCAGCCGGGCCCGCGACCTCTACGAGCAGTCCTTC. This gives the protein CASRARDLYEQSF.

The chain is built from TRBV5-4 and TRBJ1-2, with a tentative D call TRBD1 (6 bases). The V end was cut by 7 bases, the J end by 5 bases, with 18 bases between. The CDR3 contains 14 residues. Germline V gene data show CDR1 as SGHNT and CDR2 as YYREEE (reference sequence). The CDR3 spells CASAPETGKYGYTF. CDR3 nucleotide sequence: TGTGCCAGCGCACCTGAAACAGGGAAGTATGGCTACACCTTC.

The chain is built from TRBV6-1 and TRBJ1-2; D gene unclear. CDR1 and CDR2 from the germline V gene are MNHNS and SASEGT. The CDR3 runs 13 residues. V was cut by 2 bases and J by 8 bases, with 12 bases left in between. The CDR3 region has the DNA TGTGCCAGCAGTGAAATAAGGGATGGGGGCTACACCTTC. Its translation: CASSEIRDGGYTF.

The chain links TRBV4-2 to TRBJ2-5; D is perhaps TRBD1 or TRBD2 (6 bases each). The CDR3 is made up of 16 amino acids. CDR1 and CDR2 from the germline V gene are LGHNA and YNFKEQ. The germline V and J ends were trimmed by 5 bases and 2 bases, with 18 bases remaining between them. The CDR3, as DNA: TGTGCCAGCAGCGGAGGGGGGCGGGGTATGCAAGAGACCCAGTACTTC. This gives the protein CASSGGGRGMQETQYF.

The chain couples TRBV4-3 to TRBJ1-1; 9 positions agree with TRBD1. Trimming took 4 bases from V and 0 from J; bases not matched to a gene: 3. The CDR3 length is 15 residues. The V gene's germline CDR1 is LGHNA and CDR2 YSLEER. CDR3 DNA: TGCGCCAGCAGCCGCGGACAGGGGATGAACACTGAAGCTTTCTTT. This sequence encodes CASSRGQGMNTEAFF.

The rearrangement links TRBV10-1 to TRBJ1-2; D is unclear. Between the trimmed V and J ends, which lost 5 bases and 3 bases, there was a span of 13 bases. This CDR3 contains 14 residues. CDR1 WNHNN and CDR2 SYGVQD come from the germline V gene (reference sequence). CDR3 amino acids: CASSPDDIDYGYTF. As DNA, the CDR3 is TGCGCCAGCAGTCCAGATGACATAGACTATGGCTACACCTTC.

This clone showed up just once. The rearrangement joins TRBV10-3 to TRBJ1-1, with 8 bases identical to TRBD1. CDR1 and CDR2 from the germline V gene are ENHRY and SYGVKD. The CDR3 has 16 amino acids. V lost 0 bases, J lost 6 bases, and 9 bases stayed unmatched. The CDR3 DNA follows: TGTGCCATCAGTGAGTCGAACAGGGGGGATAGAGCTGAAGCTTTCTTT. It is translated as CAISESNRGDRAEAFF.

Here the CDR3 DNA reads TGTGCCAGCAGCGGCACAGGGTTTGTCTACAATGAGCAGTTCTTC. It specifies CASSGTGFVYNEQFF. J is TRBJ2-1 and V is TRBV9, with D possibly matching TRBD1 (6 bases). Germline V gene lookup returns CDR1 SGDLS and CDR2 YYNGEE. V was trimmed by 3 bases and J by 3 bases, leaving 13 bases between them. The CDR3 is made up of 15 amino acids.

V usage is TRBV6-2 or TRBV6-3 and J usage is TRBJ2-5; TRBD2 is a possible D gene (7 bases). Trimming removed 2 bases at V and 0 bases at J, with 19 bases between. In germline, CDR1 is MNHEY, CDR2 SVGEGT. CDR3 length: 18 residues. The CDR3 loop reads CASSYEPGGLAYQETQYF. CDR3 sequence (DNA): TGTGCCAGCAGTTACGAGCCGGGGGGCCTAGCGTACCAAGAGACCCAGTACTTC.

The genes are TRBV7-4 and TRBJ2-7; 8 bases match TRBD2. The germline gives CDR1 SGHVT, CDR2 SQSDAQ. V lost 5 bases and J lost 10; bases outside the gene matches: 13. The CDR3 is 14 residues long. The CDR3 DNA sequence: TGTGCCAGCAGCCCACGGGGGGGGCTTAGCTATCAGTACTTC. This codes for CASSPRGGLSYQYF.

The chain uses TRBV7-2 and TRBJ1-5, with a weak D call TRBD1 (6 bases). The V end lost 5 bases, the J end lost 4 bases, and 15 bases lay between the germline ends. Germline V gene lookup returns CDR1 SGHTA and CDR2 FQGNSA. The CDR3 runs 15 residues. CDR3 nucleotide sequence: TGTGCCAGCAGCCCGCACGGGGGCGTTAATCAGCCCCAGCATTTT. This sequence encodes CASSPHGGVNQPQHF.